This T cell receptor beta chain came from a study of blood T cells in healthy people across ages. Study-wide results and limits: Comparison with aged donors showed that long-lived donors had more naive CD4+ cells and higher diversity. While age rose, TCR beta diversity per million T cells dropped in a roughly linear way.

This clonotype was counted a few times. What it recognizes is unknown. Roughly 9.8 milliliters of peripheral blood were drawn from each donor. Then a second PCR, running about 6 to 11 cycles, was carried out with a sample-barcoded 5' primer and a J-beta primer mix. Each sample yielded at least 3 million CDR3-containing paired-end reads. TCRdb used MiXCR to reprocess the 5' RACE reads, holding one entry per CDR3 protein. The table has over 1.5 million distinct CDR3 sequences, 40% to 55% seen once. The source is a woman between 35 and 50 years old in good health. Sequencing was performed on blood.

CDR3 in amino acids: CATSDPAGHARDEQFF. CDR3 in DNA: TGTGCCACCAGTGATCCAGCGGGACATGCTCGCGATGAGCAGTTCTTC. The genes are TRBV24-1 and TRBJ2-1; TRBD2 might be the D (7 bases). This CDR3 has 16 amino acids. The germline V gene has CDR1 KGHDR and CDR2 SFDVKD. Trimming left V 3 bases short and J 8 bases short, with 19 bases between.